The clone carrying this T cell receptor (beta chain) has ten or more counts. No antigen is known for it. This sample was taken from a study of T cells in Graves' hyperthyroidism and ophthalmopathy. Study-wide context: Peripheral blood was acquired at first diagnosis, ahead of any therapy whatsoever. Study results and limitations: The majority of expanded thyroid clonotypes above 0.001 also appeared in blood. Model predictions of ophthalmopathy came a median roughly 6.4 months before onset.

Trimming cost V 1 base and J 2 bases, with 10 bases left between them. The CDR3 length is 15 residues. CDR1 is SGHRS, CDR2 YFSETQ, per germline. Each 10 ml fresh peripheral blood draw supplied the PBMCs. TCR beta CDR3 regions were amplified from RNA. The HTBI set primed first-round TCR CDR3 RT-PCR. TCRdb independently ran MiXCR on the multiplex PCR reads; one entry per CDR3 protein. The sample has under 130,000 distinct CDR3 sequences; roughly 44% are singletons. This rearrangement joins TRBV5-1 to TRBJ1-3; D uncertain. The TCR was taken from a man aged 35-49 years with Graves' hyperthyroidism. Sequencing input: blood. CDR3 nucleotides: TGCGCCAGCAGCTTGACCTTTGAACCTGGAAACACCATATATTTT. As protein: CASSLTFEPGNTIYF.